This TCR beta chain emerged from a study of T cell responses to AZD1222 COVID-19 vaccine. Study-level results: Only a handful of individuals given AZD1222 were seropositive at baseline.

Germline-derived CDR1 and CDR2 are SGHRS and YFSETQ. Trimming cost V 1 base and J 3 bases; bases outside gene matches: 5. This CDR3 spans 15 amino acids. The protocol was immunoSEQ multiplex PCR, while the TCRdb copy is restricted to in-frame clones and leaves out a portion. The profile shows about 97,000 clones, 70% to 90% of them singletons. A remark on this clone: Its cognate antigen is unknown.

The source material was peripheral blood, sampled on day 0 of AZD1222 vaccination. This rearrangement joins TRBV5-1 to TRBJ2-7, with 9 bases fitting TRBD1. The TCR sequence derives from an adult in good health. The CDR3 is CASSLTGGRFYEQYF. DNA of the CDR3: TGCGCCAGCAGCTTGACAGGGGGCCGGTTCTACGAGCAGTACTTC.